The rows below give T cell receptor beta chains drawn from one sample of a study of blood T cell repertoires in COVID-19. Profiling relied on immunoSEQ multiplex PCR, and the TCRdb table lists in-frame clones only, not all of them. The sample holds around 310,000 clones, around 90% seen once. Specimen: peripheral blood. Receptors were obtained from a woman aged 40 to 50 with COVID-19, enrolled during active disease. The conserved cysteine and the conserved F or W are not part of the CDR3 here.

v_call cdr3_aa
TRBV6-6 ASSLIRGLAVNYEQY
TRBV4-2 ASSQEGVSSGNTIY
TRBV5-1 ASSFRGIFATDTQY
TRBV9 ASSVVGQWDTIY
TRBV7-2 ASTSSRAGYNEQF
TRBV6-4 ASSPTGGRGEKLF
TRBV10-3 AISYTGGGTEAF
TRBV7-8 ASSQRGGAEQF
TRBV12-3/TRBV12-4 ASKLTGAAF
TRBV18 ASSPVRVQGGSNYQPQH
TRBV4-3 ASSQTGGPYGYT
TRBV18 ASSPLPQTGDYGYT
TRBV27 ASSLTEGRSSYNSPLH
TRBV18 ASSLKGTGVGPSGANVLT
TRBV7-9 ASSPDPHGQGGYGYT
TRBV27 ATRGLGAGVTDTQY
TRBV5-1 ASSFGQGTGTGELF
TRBV7-6 ASSLGGFNEQF
TRBV19 ASNKGLAGDEQY
TRBV7-3 ASSATRGFTDTQY
TRBV24-1 ATSISSGANVLT
TRBV5-4 ASSSAYEQY
TRBV27 ASSPRQGVEEKLF
TRBV28 ASSPPRDTQY
TRBV5-1 ASSFGGVSYNEQF
TRBV12-3/TRBV12-4 ASSPTGTYGYT
TRBV7-2 ASSLQRGSDETQY
TRBV10-2 ASRERQGLDSYNSPLH
TRBV7-6 ASSRGGLTDTQY
TRBV28 ASSFPSVGPGNTIY
TRBV21-1 ASSNYDGGSGDYT
TRBV7-7 ASSETGGTQY
TRBV5-1 ASSLVAGVVEQY
TRBV28 ASSPRGQGPSGTEAF
TRBV2 ATHLAQGVVEAF
TRBV27 ASNVDSMNTEAF
TRBV7-3 ASSLERTDTQY
TRBV19 ASSISHAGLIRGDTQY
TRBV2 ATGTSGYNEQF
TRBV7-8 ASTRTGETEAF
TRBV18 ASSSLAGSNTGELF
TRBV9 ASSLSRGGGLEGFWGANVLT
TRBV28 ANLPGQGDQETQY
TRBV30 AWSVLSQGDSPLH
TRBV7-2 AVTTGGAEQPQH
TRBV4-1 ASSQDLGTGAFTEAF
TRBV15 ATSRGDRGGNQPQH
TRBV7-9 ASSGPNRYLYEQY
TRBV19 ASSVRGGSTTGELF
TRBV7-2 ASSLDGGWQYNEQF